This is a list of T cell receptor beta chains from one sample in a study of neurological immune-mediated disorders. One entry per CDR3 protein results from TCRdb running MiXCR on the 5' RACE reads. The sample records 18,000 or so distinct CDR3 sequences, 13% to 15% being singletons. Sequenced input: CD4+ T cells from blood. Receptors originate from a woman aged 55-70 years with HTLV-1-associated myelopathy (HAM/TSP). The CDR3 runs from the conserved cysteine through the conserved F or W. A D gene is named only where the DNA matches it firmly. Clone size is given for some rows only: seen once, a few or many times, or a class if the clone is expanded.

j_gene: TRBJ1-5
v_gene: TRBV7-2
abundance: many
d_gene: NA
CDR3nt: TGTGCCAGCAGCTCAGGGATTTCCAATCAGCCCCAGCATTTT
CDR3aa: CASSSGISNQPQHF

j_gene: TRBJ1-1
v_gene: TRBV29-1
abundance: medium-sized
d_gene: NA
CDR3nt: TGCAGCGTTGCTCGAGGAAACACTGAAGCTTTCTTT
CDR3aa: CSVARGNTEAFF

j_gene: TRBJ2-1
v_gene: TRBV7-2
abundance: many
d_gene: NA
CDR3nt: TGTGCCAGCAGTATGTCGGGACTCCCTCGCAATGAGCAGTTCTTC
CDR3aa: CASSMSGLPRNEQFF

j_gene: TRBJ2-7
v_gene: TRBV24-1
abundance: many
d_gene: NA
CDR3nt: TGTGCCACCAGTTCCGACAGGAACTACGAGCAGTACTTC
CDR3aa: CATSSDRNYEQYF

j_gene: TRBJ1-3
v_gene: TRBV20-1
abundance: medium-sized
d_gene: NA
CDR3nt: TGCAGTGCTAGAGGACAGACTGGAAACACCATATATTTT
CDR3aa: CSARGQTGNTIYF

j_gene: TRBJ2-2
v_gene: TRBV11-3
abundance: NA
d_gene: NA
CDR3nt: TGTGCCAGCAGCTTATCAGGGGCCCCGAACACCGGGGAGCTGTTTTTT
CDR3aa: CASSLSGAPNTGELFF

j_gene: TRBJ2-2
v_gene: TRBV10-2
abundance: NA
d_gene: TRBD1
CDR3nt: TGCGCCAGCAGCGCCGGGACAGGGAGGCCCTACGGGGAGCTGTTTTTT
CDR3aa: CASSAGTGRPYGELFF

j_gene: TRBJ2-7
v_gene: TRBV7-6
abundance: many
d_gene: TRBD1
CDR3nt: TGTGCCAGCCGAGGACAGGGAGGAAGCGAGCAGTACTTC
CDR3aa: CASRGQGGSEQYF

j_gene: TRBJ1-1
v_gene: TRBV7-8
abundance: many
d_gene: NA
CDR3nt: TGTGCCAGCAGCTTAGCAGGACAAGCCACCAGCGGAGCTTTCTTT
CDR3aa: CASSLAGQATSGAFF

j_gene: TRBJ1-2
v_gene: TRBV5-1
abundance: many
d_gene: TRBD1
CDR3nt: TGCGCCAGCAGCCCGGACAGGGGTGTGGTAGGTGGCTACACCTTC
CDR3aa: CASSPDRGVVGGYTF

j_gene: TRBJ2-3
v_gene: TRBV5-1
abundance: many
d_gene: TRBD1
CDR3nt: TGCGCCAGCAGCTTGGTGTTGGACAGGGACACAGATACGCAGTATTTT
CDR3aa: CASSLVLDRDTDTQYF

j_gene: TRBJ2-1
v_gene: TRBV15
abundance: many
d_gene: NA
CDR3nt: TGTGCCACCCTGGCCCTGGACCACGATGAGCAGTTCTTC
CDR3aa: CATLALDHDEQFF

j_gene: TRBJ2-3
v_gene: TRBV2
abundance: many
d_gene: NA
CDR3nt: TGTGCCAGCAGTGGGGTCTTCACAGATACGCAGTATTTT
CDR3aa: CASSGVFTDTQYF

j_gene: TRBJ2-1
v_gene: TRBV14
abundance: many
d_gene: NA
CDR3nt: TGTGCCAGCAGCCAAGCAACATTAAAATACAATGAGCAGTTCTTC
CDR3aa: CASSQATLKYNEQFF

j_gene: TRBJ2-2
v_gene: TRBV7-9
abundance: many
d_gene: TRBD2
CDR3nt: TGTGCCAGCAGCTCGCGGGGGGGCGAGAACGGGGAGCTGTTTTTT
CDR3aa: CASSSRGGENGELFF

j_gene: TRBJ2-3
v_gene: TRBV29-1
abundance: many
d_gene: TRBD2
CDR3nt: TGCAGCGTTGGGAGTAGCGGGGGGGGAGATACGCAGTATTTT
CDR3aa: CSVGSSGGGDTQYF

j_gene: TRBJ2-3
v_gene: TRBV4-1
abundance: many
d_gene: TRBD1
CDR3nt: TGCGCCAGCAGCCAAGAGACAGGGGGCGATTCCACAGATACGCAGTATTTT
CDR3aa: CASSQETGGDSTDTQYF

j_gene: TRBJ2-3
v_gene: TRBV5-1
abundance: medium-sized
d_gene: TRBD2
CDR3nt: TGCGCCAGTAGCCTAGCGGGAGGTGTGGCAGATACGCAGTATTTT
CDR3aa: CASSLAGGVADTQYF

j_gene: TRBJ2-3
v_gene: TRBV5-1
abundance: many
d_gene: NA
CDR3nt: TGCGCCAGCGGGCTAGCAGGAGCAGATACGCAGTATTTT
CDR3aa: CASGLAGADTQYF

j_gene: TRBJ1-5
v_gene: TRBV20-1
abundance: many
d_gene: TRBD1
CDR3nt: TGCAGTGTTCAGACACAGGGGAATCAGCCCCAGCATTTT
CDR3aa: CSVQTQGNQPQHF

j_gene: TRBJ2-7
v_gene: TRBV7-2
abundance: NA
d_gene: NA
CDR3nt: TGTGCCAGCAGCTTACCTGGAGCAGGGGTAGGTCTCGAGCAGTACTTC
CDR3aa: CASSLPGAGVGLEQYF

j_gene: TRBJ2-3
v_gene: TRBV6-1
abundance: many
d_gene: TRBD2
CDR3nt: TGTGCCAGCGAGCGGGAGGGAGATTCAGATACGCAGTATTTT
CDR3aa: CASEREGDSDTQYF

j_gene: TRBJ2-2
v_gene: TRBV11-3
abundance: many
d_gene: NA
CDR3nt: TGTGCCAGCAGCCCACCCCGGTCCCCGGCTACAGCCCAAAGGAACACCGGGGAGCTGTTTTTT
CDR3aa: CASSPPRSPATAQRNTGELFF

j_gene: TRBJ1-2
v_gene: TRBV20-1
abundance: many
d_gene: NA
CDR3nt: TGCAGTTCTGCAATGCAGGAGTTTGGTGGCTACACCTTC
CDR3aa: CSSAMQEFGGYTF

j_gene: TRBJ2-1
v_gene: TRBV20-1
abundance: many
d_gene: NA
CDR3nt: TGCAGTGCTAGAGCCCCGGTGGGGCCCAGCTCTCAGTTCTTC
CDR3aa: CSARAPVGPSSQFF

j_gene: TRBJ2-1
v_gene: TRBV7-9
abundance: many
d_gene: NA
CDR3nt: TGTGCCAGCAGCCCCCGACCATGGAATGAGCAGTTCTTC
CDR3aa: CASSPRPWNEQFF

j_gene: TRBJ1-5
v_gene: TRBV11-2
abundance: NA
d_gene: TRBD1
CDR3nt: TGTGCCAGCAGTTTAGACAGGGTCAATCAGACCCAGCATTTT
CDR3aa: CASSLDRVNQTQHF

j_gene: TRBJ1-6
v_gene: TRBV6-5
abundance: NA
d_gene: NA
CDR3nt: TGTGCCAGCAGTTACTCGATTGGCTCAGGGGTGTATTCACCCCTCCACTTT
CDR3aa: CASSYSIGSGVYSPLHF

j_gene: TRBJ1-4
v_gene: TRBV29-1
abundance: many
d_gene: NA
CDR3nt: TGCAGCGGCCGGGACGGGGCCGAAAAACTGTTTTTT
CDR3aa: CSGRDGAEKLFF

j_gene: TRBJ1-2
v_gene: TRBV6-5
abundance: NA
d_gene: NA
CDR3nt: TGTGCCAGCAGGGCCGGTAACTATGGCTACACCTTC
CDR3aa: CASRAGNYGYTF

j_gene: TRBJ2-7
v_gene: TRBV12-3/TRBV12-4
abundance: many
d_gene: TRBD1
CDR3nt: TGTGCCAGCAGTTTAAGGGACAGCTACGAGCAGTACTTC
CDR3aa: CASSLRDSYEQYF

j_gene: TRBJ2-1
v_gene: TRBV20-1
abundance: many
d_gene: NA
CDR3nt: TGCAGTGCAACCGGGCGGGACGGTTGGAATGAGCAGTTCTTC
CDR3aa: CSATGRDGWNEQFF

j_gene: TRBJ2-7
v_gene: TRBV10-3
abundance: many
d_gene: TRBD1
CDR3nt: TGTGCCATCACCCGGGACAGCCTAGTGAACGAGCAGTACTTC
CDR3aa: CAITRDSLVNEQYF

j_gene: TRBJ1-3
v_gene: TRBV2
abundance: many
d_gene: NA
CDR3nt: TGTGCCAGCAGTCCCGGGATTATCTCTGGAAACACCATATATTTT
CDR3aa: CASSPGIISGNTIYF

j_gene: TRBJ1-1
v_gene: TRBV29-1
abundance: many
d_gene: NA
CDR3nt: TGCAGCGTCACAACAGTGAACACTGAAGCTTTCTTT
CDR3aa: CSVTTVNTEAFF

j_gene: TRBJ2-7
v_gene: TRBV5-1
abundance: NA
d_gene: NA
CDR3nt: TGCGCCAGCAGCGGGAGGAGCTCCTACGAGCAGTACTTC
CDR3aa: CASSGRSSYEQYF

j_gene: TRBJ2-7
v_gene: TRBV7-9
abundance: many
d_gene: NA
CDR3nt: TGTGCCAGCAGCTTAGGGGCGATATCCTACGAGCAGTACTTC
CDR3aa: CASSLGAISYEQYF

j_gene: TRBJ2-1
v_gene: TRBV20-1
abundance: many
d_gene: NA
CDR3nt: TGCAGTGCTAGAGCGGACCACCTCTACAATGAGCAGTTCTTC
CDR3aa: CSARADHLYNEQFF

j_gene: TRBJ1-3
v_gene: TRBV15
abundance: NA
d_gene: NA
CDR3nt: TGTGCCACCATCAGCAGTGGGAACACCATATATTTT
CDR3aa: CATISSGNTIYF

j_gene: TRBJ1-3
v_gene: TRBV15
abundance: many
d_gene: NA
CDR3nt: TGTGCCACCAGCAGAGATCGAGGACCCTCTGGAAACACCATATATTTT
CDR3aa: CATSRDRGPSGNTIYF

j_gene: TRBJ2-7
v_gene: TRBV5-1
abundance: many
d_gene: NA
CDR3nt: TGCGCCAGCAGCTTAAGTCAGGTCCTCGGCGAGCAGTACTTC
CDR3aa: CASSLSQVLGEQYF

j_gene: TRBJ2-5
v_gene: TRBV29-1
abundance: many
d_gene: TRBD1
CDR3nt: TGCAGCGTTGAGGCCAGGGGGCTTGAGACCCAGTACTTC
CDR3aa: CSVEARGLETQYF

j_gene: TRBJ1-2
v_gene: TRBV6-2/TRBV6-3
abundance: many
d_gene: TRBD1
CDR3nt: TGTGCCAGCAGTTACGCTGGTGGGACAGGCATCCTCTATGGCTACACCTTC
CDR3aa: CASSYAGGTGILYGYTF

j_gene: TRBJ2-7
v_gene: TRBV7-9
abundance: many
d_gene: NA
CDR3nt: TGTGCCAGCAGTCGAACAGGGACCTACGAGCAGTACTTC
CDR3aa: CASSRTGTYEQYF

j_gene: TRBJ2-7
v_gene: TRBV6-5
abundance: many
d_gene: NA
CDR3nt: TGTGCCAGCAGTTACGGGCGGGACAGCGCCTACGAGCAGTACTTC
CDR3aa: CASSYGRDSAYEQYF

j_gene: TRBJ2-3
v_gene: TRBV20-1
abundance: many
d_gene: NA
CDR3nt: TGCAGTGCTCACAAGACAGATACGCAGTATTTT
CDR3aa: CSAHKTDTQYF

j_gene: TRBJ2-1
v_gene: TRBV5-1
abundance: NA
d_gene: TRBD2
CDR3nt: TGCGCCAGCAGCTTGGCCGGAATAGCGGGGACCAACAATGAGCAGTTCTTC
CDR3aa: CASSLAGIAGTNNEQFF

j_gene: TRBJ2-5
v_gene: TRBV27
abundance: many
d_gene: TRBD1
CDR3nt: TGTGCCAGCAGTCCTATTCGAGGACAGGGAACGGGGGCCCAGTACTTC
CDR3aa: CASSPIRGQGTGAQYF

j_gene: TRBJ2-7
v_gene: TRBV20-1
abundance: medium-sized
d_gene: TRBD1
CDR3nt: TGCAGTGCCGACAAAACGACAGGGCACGAGCAGTACTTC
CDR3aa: CSADKTTGHEQYF

j_gene: TRBJ2-3
v_gene: TRBV7-6
abundance: many
d_gene: NA
CDR3nt: TGTGCCAGCAGCGCCACAGATACGCAGTATTTT
CDR3aa: CASSATDTQYF

j_gene: TRBJ2-3
v_gene: TRBV20-1
abundance: many
d_gene: TRBD1
CDR3nt: TGCAGTGCCCCTAGCTCTCAGGGGGTCACAGATACGCAGTATTTT
CDR3aa: CSAPSSQGVTDTQYF

j_gene: TRBJ2-7
v_gene: TRBV18
abundance: many
d_gene: TRBD2
CDR3nt: TGTGCCAGCTCACCTCTACCTAGCGGCTCCTACGAGCAGTACTTC
CDR3aa: CASSPLPSGSYEQYF

j_gene: TRBJ2-5
v_gene: TRBV15
abundance: NA
d_gene: NA
CDR3nt: TGTGCCACCAGCCCGACTCTGGGAGCAGCAGAGACCCAGTACTTC
CDR3aa: CATSPTLGAAETQYF